The subject of this entry is one T cell receptor beta chain. What it binds is unknown. The sample originates from a study of Ad26.COV2.S vaccination and SARS-CoV-2 variants. Regarding the study as a whole: Breadth and depth estimates from TCRs may understate total T cell responses.

The data were produced by immunoSEQ multiplex PCR, yet TCRdb's version contains in-frame clones alone and is incomplete. Of some 320,000 clones in the sample, around four fifths were seen once. The treatment denotes: roughly 20 received Ad26.COV2.S at low or high dose, single or two shots; about 5 received placebo; per-sample allocation not given. Day 63 after the first injection of vaccine or placebo was the sampling time. Germline V gives CDR1 SGHNT, CDR2 YYREEE (reference sequence). This CDR3 is 15 amino acids long. Trimming removed 4 bases from V and 7 bases from J, with 15 bases in between. The sample was peripheral blood, taken in a trial of Ad26.COV2.S vaccine versus placebo. This clonotype originated in a person aged 18 to 59 who received the Ad26.COV2.S COVID-19 vaccine or a placebo. V and J are TRBV5-4 and TRBJ1-6, with D maybe TRBD1 (6 bases). The CDR3 loop reads CASSGPDRNNSPLHF. DNA of the CDR3: TGTGCCAGCAGCGGACCGGACAGAAACAATTCACCCCTCCACTTT. Full variable domain (outside the CDR3, taken from reference TRBV5-4 and TRBJ1-6): ETGVTQSPTHLIKTRGQQVTLRCSSQSGHNTVSWYQQALGQGPQFIFQYYREEENGRGNFPPRFSGLQFPNYSSELNVNALELDDSALYLCASSGPDRNNSPLHFGNGTRLTVT.